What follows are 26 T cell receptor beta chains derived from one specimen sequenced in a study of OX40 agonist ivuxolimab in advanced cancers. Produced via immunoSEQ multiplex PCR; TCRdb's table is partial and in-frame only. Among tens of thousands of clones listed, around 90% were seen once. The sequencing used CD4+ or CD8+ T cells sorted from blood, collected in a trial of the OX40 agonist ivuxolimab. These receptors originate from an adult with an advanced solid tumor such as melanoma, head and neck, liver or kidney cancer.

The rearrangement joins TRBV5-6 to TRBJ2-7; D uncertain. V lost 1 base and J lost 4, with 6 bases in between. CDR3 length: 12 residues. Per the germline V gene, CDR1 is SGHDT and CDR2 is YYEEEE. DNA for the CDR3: TGTGCCAGCAGCTTGACAGAATACGAGCAGTACTTC. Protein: CASSLTEYEQYF.

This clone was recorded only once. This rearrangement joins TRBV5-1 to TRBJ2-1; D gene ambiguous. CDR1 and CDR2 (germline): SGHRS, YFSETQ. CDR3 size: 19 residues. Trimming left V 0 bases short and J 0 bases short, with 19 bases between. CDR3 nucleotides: TGCGCCAGCAGCTTGGGCCAACGCGAGGTGAGGAGCTCCTACAATGAGCAGTTCTTC. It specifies CASSLGQREVRSSYNEQFF. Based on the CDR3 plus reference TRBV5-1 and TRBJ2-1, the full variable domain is KAGVTQTPRYLIKTRGQQVTLSCSPISGHRSVSWYQQTPGQGLQFLFEYFSETQRNKGNFPGRFSGRQFSNSRSEMNVSTLELGDSALYLCASSLGQREVRSSYNEQFFGPGTRLTVL.

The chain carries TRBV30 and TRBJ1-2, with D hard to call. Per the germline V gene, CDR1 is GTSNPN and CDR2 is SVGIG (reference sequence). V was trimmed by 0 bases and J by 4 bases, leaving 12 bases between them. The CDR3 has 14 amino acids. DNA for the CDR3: TGTGCCTGGAGTGTAGGCAGAAAAGTCTATGGCTACACCTTC. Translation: CAWSVGRKVYGYTF.

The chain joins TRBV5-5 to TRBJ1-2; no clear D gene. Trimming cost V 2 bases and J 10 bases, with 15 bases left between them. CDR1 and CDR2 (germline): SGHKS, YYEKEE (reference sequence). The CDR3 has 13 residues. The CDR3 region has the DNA TGTGCCAGCAGCTTCCGGGATATGGCTGACTACACCTTC. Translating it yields CASSFRDMADYTF. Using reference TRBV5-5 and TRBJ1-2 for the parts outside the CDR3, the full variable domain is DAGVTQSPTHLIKTRGQQVTLRCSPISGHKSVSWYQQVLGQGPQFIFQYYEKEERGRGNFPDRFSARQFPNYSSELNVNALLLGDSALYLCASSFRDMADYTFGSGTRLTVV.

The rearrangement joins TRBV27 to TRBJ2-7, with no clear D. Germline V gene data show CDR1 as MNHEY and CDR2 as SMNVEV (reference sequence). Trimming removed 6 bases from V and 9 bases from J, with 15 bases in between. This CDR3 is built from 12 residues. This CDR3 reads CASSNTVGPQYF. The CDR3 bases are TGTGCCAGCAGCAATACAGTCGGCCCGCAGTACTTC.

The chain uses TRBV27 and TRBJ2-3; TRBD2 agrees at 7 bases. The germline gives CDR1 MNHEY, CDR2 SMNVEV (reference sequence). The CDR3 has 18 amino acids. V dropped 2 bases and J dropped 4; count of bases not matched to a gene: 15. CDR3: CASSLTLPGGWRADTQYF. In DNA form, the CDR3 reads TGTGCCAGCAGTTTAACCCTCCCCGGGGGGTGGAGGGCAGATACGCAGTATTTT.

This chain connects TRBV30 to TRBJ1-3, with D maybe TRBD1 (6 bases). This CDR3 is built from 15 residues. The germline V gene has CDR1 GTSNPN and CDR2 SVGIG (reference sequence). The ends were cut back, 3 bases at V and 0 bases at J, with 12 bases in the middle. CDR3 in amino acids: CAWRLQGNSGNTIYF. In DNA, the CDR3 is TGTGCCTGGAGGTTACAGGGCAACTCTGGAAACACCATATATTTT.

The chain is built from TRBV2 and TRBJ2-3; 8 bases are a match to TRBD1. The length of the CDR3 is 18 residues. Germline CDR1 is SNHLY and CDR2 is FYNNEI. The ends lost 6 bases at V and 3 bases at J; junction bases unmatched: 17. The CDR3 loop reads CASSHPSAGGLRTDTQYF. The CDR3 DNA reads TGTGCCAGCAGCCACCCCTCGGCAGGGGGCTTAAGGACAGATACGCAGTATTTT.

The CDR3 reads CASSASGGETQYF. CDR3 in DNA: TGTGCCAGCAGCGCTTCAGGGGGGGAGACCCAGTACTTC. The chain joins TRBV7-9 to TRBJ2-5; D is perhaps TRBD1 (7 bases). The CDR3 is made up of 13 amino acids. Germline CDR1 and CDR2: SEHNR and FQNEAQ (reference sequence). The V and J ends lost 5 bases and 5 bases respectively, with 12 bases between them.

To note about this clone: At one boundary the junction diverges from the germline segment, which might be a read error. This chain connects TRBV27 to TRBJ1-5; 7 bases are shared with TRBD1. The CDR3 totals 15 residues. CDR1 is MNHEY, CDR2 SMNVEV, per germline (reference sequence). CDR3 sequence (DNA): TGTGCCAGCAGTGTATCAACAGGGGGCAATCAGCCCCAGCATTTT. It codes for CASSVSTGGNQPQHF.

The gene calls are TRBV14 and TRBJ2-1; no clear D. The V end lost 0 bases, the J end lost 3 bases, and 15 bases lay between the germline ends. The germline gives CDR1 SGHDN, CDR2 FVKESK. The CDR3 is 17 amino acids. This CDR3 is CASSQESRQTDYNEQFF. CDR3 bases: TGTGCCAGCAGCCAAGAATCACGGCAGACCGACTACAATGAGCAGTTCTTC.

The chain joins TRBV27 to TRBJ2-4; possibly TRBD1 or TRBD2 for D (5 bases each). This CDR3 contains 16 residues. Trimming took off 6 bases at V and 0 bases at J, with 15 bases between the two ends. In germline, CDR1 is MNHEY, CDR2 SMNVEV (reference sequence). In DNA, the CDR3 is TGTGCCAGCAGCCCCCCGAGGGGCCAAGCCAAAAACATTCAGTACTTC. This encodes CASSPPRGQAKNIQYF.

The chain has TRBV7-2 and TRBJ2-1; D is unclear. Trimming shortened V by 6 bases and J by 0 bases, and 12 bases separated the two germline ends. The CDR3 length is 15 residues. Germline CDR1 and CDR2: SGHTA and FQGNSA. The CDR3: CASRQPGNSYNEQFF. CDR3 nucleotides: TGTGCCAGCAGGCAACCGGGCAACTCCTACAATGAGCAGTTCTTC.

CDR3 DNA: TGCGCCAGCAGCTCGCCGGAGCGAGGGGATGCCGGGGAGCTGTTTTTT. Its translation is CASSSPERGDAGELFF. The chain couples TRBV5-1 to TRBJ2-2; D might be TRBD1 or TRBD2, each matching 5 bases. Between the trimmed V and J ends, which lost 3 bases and 6 bases, there was a span of 18 bases. Germline lookup yields CDR1 SGHRS and CDR2 YFSETQ. The CDR3 is 16 residues long. Full variable domain (missing parts from reference TRBV5-1 and TRBJ2-2): KAGVTQTPRYLIKTRGQQVTLSCSPISGHRSVSWYQQTPGQGLQFLFEYFSETQRNKGNFPGRFSGRQFSNSRSEMNVSTLELGDSALYLCASSSPERGDAGELFFGEGSRLTVL.

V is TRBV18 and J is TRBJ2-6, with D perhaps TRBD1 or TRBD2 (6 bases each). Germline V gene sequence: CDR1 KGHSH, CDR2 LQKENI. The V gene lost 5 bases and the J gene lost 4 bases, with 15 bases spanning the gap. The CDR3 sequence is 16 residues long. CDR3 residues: CASSRDTGVGANVLTF. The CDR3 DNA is TGTGCCAGCTCAAGGGACACGGGGGTCGGGGCCAACGTCCTGACTTTC.

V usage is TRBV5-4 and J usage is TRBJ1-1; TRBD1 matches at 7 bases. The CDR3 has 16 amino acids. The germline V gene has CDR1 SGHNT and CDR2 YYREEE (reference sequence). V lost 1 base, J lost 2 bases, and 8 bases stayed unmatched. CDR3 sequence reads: CASSLSVRGPNTEAFF. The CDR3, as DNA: TGTGCCAGCAGCTTGAGCGTTAGGGGGCCCAACACTGAAGCTTTCTTT.

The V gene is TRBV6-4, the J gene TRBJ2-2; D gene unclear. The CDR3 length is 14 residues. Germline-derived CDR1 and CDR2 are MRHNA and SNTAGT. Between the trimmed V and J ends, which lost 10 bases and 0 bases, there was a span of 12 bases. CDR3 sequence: CATRAIANTGELFF. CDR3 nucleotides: TGTGCCACCCGAGCGATAGCGAACACCGGGGAGCTGTTTTTT.

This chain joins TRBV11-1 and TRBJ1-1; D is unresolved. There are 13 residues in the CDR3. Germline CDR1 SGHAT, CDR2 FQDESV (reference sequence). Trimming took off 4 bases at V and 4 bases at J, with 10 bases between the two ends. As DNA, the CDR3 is TGTGCCAGCAGCTCCCAGCGTAGCACTGAAGCTTTCTTT. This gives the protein CASSSQRSTEAFF.

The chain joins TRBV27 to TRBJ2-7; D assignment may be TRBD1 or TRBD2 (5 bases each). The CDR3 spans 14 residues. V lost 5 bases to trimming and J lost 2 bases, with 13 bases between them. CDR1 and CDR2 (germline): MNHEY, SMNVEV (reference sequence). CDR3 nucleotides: TGTGCCAGCAGTCCCTGGGACCGGCCCTACGAGCAGTACTTC. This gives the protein CASSPWDRPYEQYF.

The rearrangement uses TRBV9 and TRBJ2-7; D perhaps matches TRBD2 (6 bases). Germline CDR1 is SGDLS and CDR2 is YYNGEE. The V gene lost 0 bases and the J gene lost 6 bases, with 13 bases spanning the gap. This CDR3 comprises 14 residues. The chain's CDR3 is CASSVEGRGTEQYF. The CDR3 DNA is TGTGCCAGCAGCGTAGAGGGGCGGGGTACCGAGCAGTACTTC.

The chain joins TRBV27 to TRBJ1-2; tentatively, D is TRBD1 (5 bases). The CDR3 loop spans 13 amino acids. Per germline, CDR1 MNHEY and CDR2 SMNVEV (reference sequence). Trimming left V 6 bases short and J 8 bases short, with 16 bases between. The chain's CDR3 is CASSRAGFEGYTF. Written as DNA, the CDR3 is TGTGCCAGCAGCAGGGCGGGGTTTGAAGGCTACACCTTC.

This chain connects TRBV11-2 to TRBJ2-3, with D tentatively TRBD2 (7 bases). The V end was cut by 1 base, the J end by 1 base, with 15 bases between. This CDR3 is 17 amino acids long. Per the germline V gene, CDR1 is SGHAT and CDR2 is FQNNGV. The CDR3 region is CASSLVRGGWGTDTQYF. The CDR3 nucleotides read TGTGCCAGCAGCTTAGTTAGGGGGGGCTGGGGCACAGATACGCAGTATTTT. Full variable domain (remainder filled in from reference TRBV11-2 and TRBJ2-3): EAGVAQSPRYKIIEKRQSVAFWCNPISGHATLYWYQQILGQGPKLLIQFQNNGVVDDSQLPKDRFSAERLKGVDSTLKIQPAKLEDSAVYLCASSLVRGGWGTDTQYFGPGTRLTVL.

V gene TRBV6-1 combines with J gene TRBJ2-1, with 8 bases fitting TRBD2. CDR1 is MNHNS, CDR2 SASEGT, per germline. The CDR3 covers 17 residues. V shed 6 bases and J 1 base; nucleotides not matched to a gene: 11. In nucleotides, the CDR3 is TGTGCCAGCAGCGAACAGACTAGCGCCGGATCCTACAATGAGCAGTTCTTC. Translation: CASSEQTSAGSYNEQFF.

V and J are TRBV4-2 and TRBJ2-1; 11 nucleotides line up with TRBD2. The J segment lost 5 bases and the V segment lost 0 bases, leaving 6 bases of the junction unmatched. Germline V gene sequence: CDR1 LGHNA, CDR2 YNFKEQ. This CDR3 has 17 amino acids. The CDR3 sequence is CASSQDLGLAVNNEQFF. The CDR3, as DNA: TGTGCCAGCAGCCAAGATTTGGGACTAGCGGTGAACAATGAGCAGTTCTTC.

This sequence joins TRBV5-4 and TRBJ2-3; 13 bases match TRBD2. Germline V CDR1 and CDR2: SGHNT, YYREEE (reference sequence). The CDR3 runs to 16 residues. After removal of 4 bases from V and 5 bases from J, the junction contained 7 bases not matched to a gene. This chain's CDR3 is CASSKTSGRIGDTQYF. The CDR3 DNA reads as TGTGCCAGCAGCAAGACTAGCGGGAGGATTGGAGATACGCAGTATTTT.

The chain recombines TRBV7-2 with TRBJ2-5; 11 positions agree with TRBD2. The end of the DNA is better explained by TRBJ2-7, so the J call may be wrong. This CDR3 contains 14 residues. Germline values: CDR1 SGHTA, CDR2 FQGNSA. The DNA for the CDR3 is TGTGCCAGCAGCACTAGCGGGGGTACCTACGAGCAGTACTTC. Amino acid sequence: CASSTSGGTYEQYF.